Each of the 27 T cell receptor beta chains below was sequenced from the same sample in a study of long-term antiretroviral therapy in people with HIV. immunoSEQ v3.0 was run at survey level. The table came from immunoSEQ multiplex PCR; TCRdb's copy has only in-frame clones and leaves some out. The sample lists about 16,000 clones, around 87% occurring once. Here the sequenced sample was unsorted PBMCs, taken 0.7 years before starting antiretroviral therapy. All receptors come from a man aged 50-60 years with HIV.

The rearrangement uses TRBV5-4 and TRBJ2-5, with D possibly matching TRBD2 (5 bases). CDR3 length equals 16 residues. From germline, CDR1 is SGHNT and CDR2 YYREEE (reference sequence). Trimming left V 4 bases short and J 5 bases short, with 21 bases between. The CDR3 DNA follows: TGTGCCAGCAGCCCCTCTTACGTCTCCCCGGGGGAGACCCAGTACTTC. It yields the protein CASSPSYVSPGETQYF. Complete variable domain (other parts from reference TRBV5-4 and TRBJ2-5): ETGVTQSPTHLIKTRGQQVTLRCSSQSGHNTVSWYQQALGQGPQFIFQYYREEENGRGNFPPRFSGLQFPNYSSELNVNALELDDSALYLCASSPSYVSPGETQYFGPGTRLLVL.

The V gene is TRBV2, the J gene TRBJ1-5; D is perhaps TRBD1 (6 bases). The V gene lost 3 bases and the J gene lost 3 bases, with 12 bases spanning the gap. Germline-derived CDR1 and CDR2 are SNHLY and FYNNEI. This CDR3 spans 15 amino acids. The chain's CDR3 is CASSDNRATNQPQHF. The CDR3 DNA reads TGTGCCAGCAGTGATAACAGGGCCACCAATCAGCCCCAGCATTTT. Variable domain in full (rest from reference TRBV2 and TRBJ1-5): EPEVTQTPSHQVTQMGQEVILRCVPISNHLYFYWYRQILGQKVEFLVSFYNNEISEKSEIFDDQFSVERPDGSNFTLKIRSTKLEDSAMYFCASSDNRATNQPQHFGDGTRLSIL.

The chain joins TRBV28 to TRBJ1-4; 11 nucleotides match TRBD1. Looked up from germline, CDR1 is MDHEN and CDR2 is SYDVKM. There are 19 residues in the CDR3. The junction had 14 bases not matched to a gene; V was cut back by 3 bases and J by 5 bases. The CDR3 region is CASSFPRTGGVQSNEKLFF. CDR3 DNA: TGTGCCAGCAGTTTTCCCCGGACAGGGGGCGTCCAATCAAATGAAAAACTGTTTTTT.

The rearrangement joins TRBV5-1 to TRBJ2-2; D gene unclear. V was trimmed by 4 bases and J by 3 bases, leaving 16 bases between them. This CDR3 is built from 16 residues. The germline gives CDR1 SGHRS, CDR2 YFSETQ. The CDR3 DNA reads TGCGCCAGCAGCCCGGTAGTGGGCACCCACACCGGGGAGCTGTTTTTT. The encoded protein is CASSPVVGTHTGELFF. Full variable domain (missing parts from reference TRBV5-1 and TRBJ2-2): KAGVTQTPRYLIKTRGQQVTLSCSPISGHRSVSWYQQTPGQGLQFLFEYFSETQRNKGNFPGRFSGRQFSNSRSEMNVSTLELGDSALYLCASSPVVGTHTGELFFGEGSRLTVL.

The genes are TRBV21-1 and TRBJ1-1. TRBV21-1 is tagged as a pseudogene. This CDR3 is 13 amino acids long. CDR3 residues: CASSKEESPEAFF. The CDR3 bases are TGTGCCAGCAGCAAAGAAGAGTCCCCGGAGGCTTTCTTT.

The rearrangement joins TRBV28 to TRBJ1-2; 9 positions agree with TRBD1. CDR1 is MDHEN, CDR2 SYDVKM, per germline. Trimming at V came to 5 bases and at J to 11 bases, leaving 9 bases not matched to a gene. CDR3 length equals 13 residues. Written as DNA, the CDR3 is TGTGCCAGCAGTCCCGGACAGGGGTCGGGTTACACCTTC. It translates to CASSPGQGSGYTF.

This sequence joins TRBV30 and TRBJ1-3; D remains unclear. The CDR3 has 12 residues. Germline V CDR1 and CDR2: GTSNPN, SVGIG (reference sequence). With 3 bases removed from V and 2 bases from J, the gap between germline ends came to 5 bases. As DNA, the CDR3 is TGTGCCTGGAGGAACACTGGAAACACCATATATTTT. It encodes CAWRNTGNTIYF.

CDR3 in DNA: TGTGCCAGCTCACCGCTAGCGGGGGGTTACAATGAGCAGTTCTTC. Its protein is CASSPLAGGYNEQFF. The chain employs TRBV18 and TRBJ2-1; 11 bases agree with TRBD2. V lost 3 bases to trimming and J lost 4 bases; unmatched junction nucleotides: 2. CDR3 length: 15 residues. Germline CDR1 is KGHSH and CDR2 is LQKENI.

The chain employs TRBV6-1 and TRBJ1-6; D is unresolved. This CDR3 region has 15 residues. V was clipped by 6 bases and J by 3 bases, with 12 bases between them. Germline CDR1 and CDR2: MNHNS and SASEGT. CDR3 sequence reads: CASRGGFDYNSPLHF. The CDR3 bases are TGTGCCAGCAGGGGTGGTTTTGACTATAATTCACCCCTCCACTTT.

The chain carries TRBV9 and TRBJ2-3; TRBD2 agrees at 9 bases. The length of the CDR3 is 15 residues. The germline CDR1 and CDR2 sequences are SGDLS and YYNGEE. Losses at the gene ends were 3 bases for V and 3 bases for J; bases not matched to a gene: 5. The CDR3 nucleotides read TGTGCCAGCAGCGCAAGCGGGGGGCCTACAGATACGCAGTATTTT. The encoded protein is CASSASGGPTDTQYF.

The chain uses TRBV11-2 and TRBJ2-7; 8 nucleotides line up with TRBD1. The CDR3 contains 15 residues. Unmatched junction bases numbered 9, after V lost 4 bases and J lost 4 bases. Looked up from germline, CDR1 is SGHAT and CDR2 is FQNNGV. The CDR3 nucleotides are TGTGCCAGCAGCTCCCGGACAGGGTTTGTGTACGAGCAGTACTTC. Amino acid sequence: CASSSRTGFVYEQYF.

The chain uses TRBV5-1 and TRBJ1-2, with no clear D. This CDR3 has 13 residues. Per germline, CDR1 SGHRS and CDR2 YFSETQ. V dropped 0 bases and J dropped 1 base, with 4 bases sitting between them. This chain's CDR3 is CASSLVNNYGYTF. CDR3 sequence (DNA): TGCGCCAGCAGCTTGGTTAATAACTATGGCTACACCTTC.

This clone was seen more than once but under ten times. This sequence joins TRBV7-8 and TRBJ2-7; tentatively, D is TRBD1 (6 bases). From germline, CDR1 is SGHVS and CDR2 FQNEAQ. The V and J ends lost 7 bases and 1 base respectively, with 8 bases between them. This CDR3 has 12 amino acids. CDR3 DNA sequence: TGTGCCAGCACCCAGGGGTCCTACGAGCAGTACTTC. Protein product: CASTQGSYEQYF. Supplemented by reference TRBV7-8 and TRBJ2-7, the full variable domain reads GAGVSQSPRYKVAKRGQDVALRCDPISGHVSLFWYQQALGQGPEFLTYFQNEAQLDKSGLPSDRFFAERPEGSVSTLKIQRTQQEDSAVYLCASTQGSYEQYFGPGTRLTVT.

This chain uses TRBV5-4 with TRBJ2-7, with no clear D. The germline gives CDR1 SGHNT, CDR2 YYREEE (reference sequence). V was cut by 3 bases and J by 6 bases, with 7 bases left in between. CDR3 length: 11 amino acids. CDR3 DNA: TGTGCCAGCAGCTACCACGTCGAGCAGTACTTC. Its translation is CASSYHVEQYF.

The gene calls are TRBV19 and TRBJ2-7; 8 bases align to TRBD1. This CDR3 comprises 14 residues. Losses at the gene ends were 5 bases for V and 2 bases for J; bases not matched to a gene: 5. Looked up from germline, CDR1 is LNHDA and CDR2 is SQIVND (reference sequence). CDR3 loop: CASSPRQGTYEQYF. Written as DNA, the CDR3 is TGTGCCAGTAGTCCGCGACAGGGGACCTACGAGCAGTACTTC.

The chain uses TRBV7-9 and TRBJ2-3, with 13 bases that match TRBD2. V was clipped by 5 bases and J by 2 bases; unmatched bases: 4. This CDR3 has 16 residues. Per germline, CDR1 SEHNR and CDR2 FQNEAQ (reference sequence). CDR3 in DNA: TGTGCCAGCAGCCTAGGACTAGCGGGGGCCACAGATACGCAGTATTTT. Protein product: CASSLGLAGATDTQYF.

This clone was counted a few times. The rearrangement uses TRBV27 and TRBJ2-7; D not resolved. The CDR3 sequence is 12 residues long. V lost 6 bases and J lost 0, with 6 bases in between. The germline V gene encodes CDR1 MNHEY and CDR2 SMNVEV (reference sequence). CDR3 amino acids: CASSPSSYEQYF. The DNA for the CDR3 is TGTGCCAGCAGCCCGAGCTCCTACGAGCAGTACTTC.

The chain has TRBV7-9 and TRBJ1-3, with D perhaps matching TRBD1 (5 bases). This CDR3 is 15 amino acids long. The germline V gene has CDR1 SEHNR and CDR2 FQNEAQ (reference sequence). Deletions cut 8 bases from V and 0 bases from J, with 14 bases between. The CDR3 DNA reads as TGTGCCAGCGGGGCAGGAGACTACTCTGGAAACACCATATATTTT. This codes for CASGAGDYSGNTIYF.

This chain joins TRBV30 and TRBJ1-1, with TRBD1 identical over 7 bases. The length of the CDR3 is 11 residues. Per germline, CDR1 GTSNPN and CDR2 SVGIG (reference sequence). Unmatched junction bases numbered 9, after V lost 4 bases and J lost 13 bases. The chain's CDR3 is CAWTFRQGVFF. Written as DNA, the CDR3 is TGTGCCTGGACTTTCAGACAGGGTGTTTTCTTT.

V gene TRBV11-2 combines with J gene TRBJ2-7, with TRBD2 identical over 10 bases. The germline CDR1 and CDR2 sequences are SGHAT and FQNNGV. V dropped 4 bases and J dropped 0; count of bases not matched to a gene: 3. CDR3 length: 15 amino acids. For the CDR3, the DNA is TGTGCCAGCAGCTGGACTAGCGGTAGCTCCTACGAGCAGTACTTC. Its protein product is CASSWTSGSSYEQYF.

The chain combines TRBV7-2 with TRBJ1-1, with D possibly matching TRBD1 (5 bases). V shed 4 bases and J shed 1 base, with 10 bases lying between them. The CDR3 runs to 14 residues. Germline V gives CDR1 SGHTA, CDR2 FQGNSA. CDR3 residues: CASSSGHWNTEAFF. The CDR3 DNA sequence: TGTGCCAGCAGCTCAGGACACTGGAACACTGAAGCTTTCTTT.

The chain combines TRBV5-1 with TRBJ1-6, with D maybe TRBD1 (6 bases). The CDR3 is 15 residues long. Germline loops: CDR1 SGHRS, CDR2 YFSETQ. The V end lost 3 bases, the J end lost 9 bases, and 16 bases lay between the germline ends. The CDR3 coding sequence is TGCGCCAGCAGCTCCCCCGAGGAGGGGGTTTCACCCCTCCACTTT. Protein: CASSSPEEGVSPLHF.

The rearrangement uses TRBV14 and TRBJ2-2; the D gene is possibly TRBD1 (6 bases). The CDR3 is made up of 14 amino acids. Trimming took 6 bases from V and 4 from J, leaving 12 bases between them. CDR1 is SGHDN, CDR2 FVKESK, per germline. The CDR3 DNA sequence: TGTGCCAGCAGTTGGGGGCACGGCACCGGGGAGCTGTTTTTT. Translated, it gives CASSWGHGTGELFF.

The CDR3 DNA follows: TGTGCCAGCAGCACGGGGGCGCCGGAGACCCAGTACTTC. The encoded protein is CASSTGAPETQYF. The chain employs TRBV7-9 and TRBJ2-5; the D call may be TRBD1 or TRBD2 (6 bases each). Germline loops: CDR1 SEHNR, CDR2 FQNEAQ (reference sequence). V was trimmed by 5 bases and J by 5 bases, leaving 12 bases between them. CDR3 length equals 13 residues. Full variable domain (rest looked up from reference TRBV7-9 and TRBJ2-5): DTGVSQNPRHKITKRGQNVTFRCDPISEHNRLYWYRQTLGQGPEFLTYFQNEAQLEKSRLLSDRFSAERPKGSFSTLEIQRTEQGDSAMYLCASSTGAPETQYFGPGTRLLVL.

The sample holds a few counts of this clone. The chain has TRBV21-1 and TRBJ1-2; the table gives TRBD1 as D, unverified against the DNA. TRBV21-1 is noted as a pseudogene. This CDR3 spans 17 amino acids. CDR3 DNA sequence: TGTGCCAGCAGCAAAAGTTGGCTAGACAGGGGAAACTATGGCTACACCTTC. The encoded protein is CASSKSWLDRGNYGYTF.

The chain couples TRBV2 to TRBJ2-3, with 8 bases matching TRBD2. V lost 6 bases to trimming and J lost 2 bases; unmatched junction nucleotides: 4. This CDR3 is 14 amino acids long. Per the germline V gene, CDR1 is SNHLY and CDR2 is FYNNEI. In nucleotides, the CDR3 is TGTGCCAGCAGCCGACTAGCGATCACAGATACGCAGTATTTT. Translating it yields CASSRLAITDTQYF.

The chain combines TRBV29-1 with TRBJ2-1, with TRBD2 matching over 10 bases. The V segment lost 4 bases and the J segment 7 bases; nucleotides outside the gene matches: 7. CDR3 length: 14 residues. Germline loops: CDR1 SQVTM, CDR2 ANQGSEA. CDR3 amino acids: CSVVRAGGGNEQFF. CDR3 coding DNA: TGCAGCGTTGTCCGAGCGGGAGGGGGGAATGAGCAGTTCTTC.